A single sample gave rise to the 20 T cell receptor beta chains below, sequenced in a study of blood T cell repertoires in COVID-19. The repertoire was sequenced with immunoSEQ multiplex PCR; TCRdb's copy has only in-frame clones and lacks some. The table has fewer than 60,000 clones, roughly 87% seen once. The sample taken for sequencing was peripheral blood. Source of these receptors: a human donor with acute or convalescent COVID-19. The donor label of this sample is uncertain.

The J gene is TRBJ2-1, the V gene TRBV9, with 9 bases fitting TRBD2. The V gene's germline CDR1 is SGDLS and CDR2 YYNGEE. The V gene end was trimmed by 1 base and the J gene end by 0 bases; junction bases not matched to a gene: 5. The CDR3 totals 17 residues. The CDR3, as DNA: TGTGCCAGCAGCGTACGCCCTAGCGGGGTCTCCTACAATGAGCAGTTCTTC. This translates into CASSVRPSGVSYNEQFF.

This rearrangement joins TRBV6-5 to TRBJ1-1; D not certain. The CDR3 is 12 residues long. Germline CDR1 reads MNHEY; CDR2 reads SVGAGI. V was pared by 0 bases and J by 7 bases, with 6 bases between. DNA for the CDR3: TGTGCCAGCAGTTACTCGGGCAGTGAAGCTTTCTTT. This translates into CASSYSGSEAFF.

This chain uses TRBV5-4 with TRBJ1-1, with a weak D call TRBD1 (5 bases). V was trimmed by 4 bases and J by 10 bases, leaving 26 bases between them. The germline CDR1 and CDR2 sequences are SGHNT and YYREEE (reference sequence). The CDR3 is 16 residues long. CDR3 nucleotides: TGTGCCAGCAGCCGTCGGTCACAGGCGACTGAACATGGAGCTTTCTTT. Its translation: CASSRRSQATEHGAFF.

The chain couples TRBV19 to TRBJ2-3, with D perhaps matching TRBD2 (6 bases). Germline lookup yields CDR1 LNHDA and CDR2 SQIVND (reference sequence). V dropped 6 bases and J dropped 6 bases, with 13 bases sitting between them. The CDR3 length is 13 residues. The CDR3 sequence is CASSWDGRDTQYF. The CDR3, as DNA: TGTGCCAGTAGCTGGGATGGGAGGGATACGCAGTATTTT.

The rearrangement uses TRBV6-4 and TRBJ2-3; TRBD2 matches 10 bases. J gave up 1 base and V 3 bases, and 1 base lay outside the gene matches. The germline V gene has CDR1 MRHNA and CDR2 SNTAGT. CDR3 length equals 15 residues. The CDR3: CASSEGTSGTDTQYF. CDR3 nucleotides: TGTGCCAGCAGTGAAGGGACTAGCGGCACAGATACGCAGTATTTT.

This clone was counted once. The V and J genes are TRBV3-1 (or the pseudogene TRBV3-2) and TRBJ2-5; tentatively, D is TRBD1 (5 bases). The CDR3 loop spans 14 amino acids. The ends were cut back, 5 bases at V and 2 bases at J, with 12 bases in the middle. Germline lookup yields CDR1 LGHDT and CDR2 YNNKEL (reference sequence). The CDR3 protein is CASSSFDRQETQYF. CDR3 in DNA: TGTGCCAGCAGCTCCTTCGACAGACAAGAGACCCAGTACTTC.

The CDR3, as DNA: TGTGCCAGCACCCTCCCCGGGACAGGGCCCTACAATGAGCAGTTCTTC. Its translation is CASTLPGTGPYNEQFF. The chain combines TRBV5-8 with TRBJ2-1; the match to TRBD1 covers 9 bases. The CDR3 totals 16 residues. J was trimmed by 2 bases and V by 6 bases; bases with no gene match: 9. Germline-derived CDR1 and CDR2 are SGHTS and YDEGEE. The full variable domain, completed using reference TRBV5-8 and TRBJ2-1, is EAGVTQSPTHLIKTRGQQATLRCSPISGHTSVYWYQQALGLGLQFLLWYDEGEERNRGNFPPRFSGRQFPNYSSELNVNALELEDSALYLCASTLPGTGPYNEQFFGPGTRLTVL.

The V call is TRBV7-9, the J call TRBJ2-3; TRBD2 is a possible D gene (7 bases). The germline gives CDR1 SEHNR, CDR2 FQNEAQ (reference sequence). V lost 2 bases and J 3 bases, leaving 9 bases between the germline ends. The CDR3 totals 14 residues. The CDR3 nucleotides read TGTGCCAGCAGCTTACGGGGGGCGACAGATACGCAGTATTTT. It yields the protein CASSLRGATDTQYF.

This CDR3 reads CASSFGGGAGEQFF. CDR3 DNA: TGTGCCAGCAGTTTTGGCGGGGGGGCGGGTGAGCAGTTCTTC. J is TRBJ2-1 and V is TRBV6-1; 9 nucleotides align to TRBD2. The CDR3 covers 14 residues. V lost 5 bases to trimming and J lost 9 bases; unmatched junction nucleotides: 8. The germline V gene has CDR1 MNHNS and CDR2 SASEGT.

This clone was picked up a small number of times. This chain links TRBV5-1 with TRBJ1-2; no clear D gene. The CDR3 is made up of 13 amino acids. Per germline, CDR1 SGHRS and CDR2 YFSETQ. Trimming took 7 bases from V and 8 from J, leaving 18 bases between them. In DNA form, the CDR3 reads TGCGCCAGCGCCCCTGTCCTTCCGGGAGGCTACACCTTC. It specifies CASAPVLPGGYTF. Full variable domain (remainder filled in from reference TRBV5-1 and TRBJ1-2): KAGVTQTPRYLIKTRGQQVTLSCSPISGHRSVSWYQQTPGQGLQFLFEYFSETQRNKGNFPGRFSGRQFSNSRSEMNVSTLELGDSALYLCASAPVLPGGYTFGSGTRLTVV.

This CDR3 reads CASSIGNSISGNTIYF. The CDR3 bases are TGTGCCAGTAGTATAGGGAACAGCATCTCTGGAAACACCATATATTTT. The chain combines TRBV19 with TRBJ1-3; D not resolved. Germline V gene sequence: CDR1 LNHDA, CDR2 SQIVND (reference sequence). V was cut by 1 base and J by 0 bases, with 10 bases left in between. This CDR3 comprises 16 residues.

The V call is TRBV18, the J call TRBJ2-5; maybe TRBD1 (5 bases). The CDR3 length is 13 residues. The germline gives CDR1 KGHSH, CDR2 LQKENI. V dropped 5 bases and J dropped 5 bases, with 12 bases sitting between them. CDR3: CASSTGHRETQYF. The CDR3 DNA sequence: TGTGCCAGCTCAACAGGCCATCGGGAGACCCAGTACTTC.

The rearrangement joins TRBV5-4 to TRBJ2-5; 8 bases line up with TRBD2. Germline V gene sequence: CDR1 SGHNT, CDR2 YYREEE (reference sequence). The V segment lost 4 bases and the J segment 1 base; nucleotides outside the gene matches: 9. This CDR3 has 16 residues. The CDR3 bases are TGTGCCAGCAGCCCACCGGGCCTAGCGGGCCAAGAGACCCAGTACTTC. It translates to CASSPPGLAGQETQYF.

The chain recombines TRBV28 with TRBJ1-2, with 9 bases fitting TRBD1. CDR3 length: 15 residues. J was trimmed by 2 bases and V by 5 bases; bases with no gene match: 6. Germline CDR1 MDHEN, CDR2 SYDVKM. The CDR3 loop reads CASSEGTGWNYGYTF. The CDR3 DNA follows: TGTGCCAGCAGTGAGGGGACAGGGTGGAACTATGGCTACACCTTC.

The CDR3 reads CASSLDRGLSNQPQHF. DNA for the CDR3: TGTGCCAGCAGTTTGGACAGGGGGCTAAGCAATCAGCCCCAGCATTTT. The rearrangement links TRBV6-2 or TRBV6-3 to TRBJ1-5; 11 positions agree with TRBD1. The CDR3 consists of 16 residues. V dropped 4 bases and J dropped 1; count of bases not matched to a gene: 3. Germline lookup yields CDR1 MNHEY and CDR2 SVGEGT.

The gene calls are TRBV18 and TRBJ2-7, with 11 bases matching TRBD1. The CDR3 is made up of 14 amino acids. In germline, CDR1 is KGHSH, CDR2 LQKENI. J lost 6 bases, V lost 5 bases, and 6 bases had no gene match. CDR3 DNA: TGTGCCAGCTCATCCGGGACAGGGGGATCCGAGCAGTACGTC. This codes for CASSSGTGGSEQYV.

This sequence joins TRBV15 and TRBJ2-1; 10 bases map to TRBD2. This CDR3 region has 16 residues. The trim removed 2 bases at V and 6 bases at J, leaving 7 bases unmatched. Germline assignment: CDR1 LNHNV and CDR2 YYDKDF (reference sequence). For the CDR3, the DNA is TGTGCCACCAGCAGATTCGGGACTAGCGTCTCCAATGAGCAGTTCTTC. Residues: CATSRFGTSVSNEQFF.

This clone was picked up one time. The chain uses TRBV4-1 and TRBJ2-3, with 14 bases fitting TRBD2. V trimming: 2 bases; J trimming: 2 bases; junction bases outside the gene matches: 9. CDR3 size: 19 residues. CDR1 and CDR2 from the germline V gene are MGHRA and YSYEKL. CDR3 sequence reads: CASSQPTGLAGVDTDTQYF. CDR3 nucleotide sequence: TGCGCCAGCAGCCAACCAACGGGACTAGCGGGGGTGGACACAGATACGCAGTATTTT.

This clone has only a few counts. The rearrangement uses TRBV5-1 and TRBJ2-7, with D possibly being TRBD2 (6 bases). The CDR3 has 13 amino acids. Germline V lookup: CDR1 SGHRS, CDR2 YFSETQ. Trimming took off 0 bases at V and 7 bases at J, with 11 bases between the two ends. The chain's CDR3 is CASSLDGSGEQYV. CDR3 DNA sequence: TGCGCCAGCAGCTTGGATGGTAGCGGTGAGCAGTACGTC.

J is TRBJ2-7 and V is TRBV20-1; TRBD2 might be the D (5 bases). The CDR3 spans 13 residues. CDR1 is DFQATT, CDR2 SNEGSKA, per germline (reference sequence). V lost 3 bases and J 0 bases, leaving 9 bases between the germline ends. The CDR3 coding sequence is TGCAGTGCTAGTACGGGGAGCTCCTACGAGCAGTACTTC. Its translation is CSASTGSSYEQYF.